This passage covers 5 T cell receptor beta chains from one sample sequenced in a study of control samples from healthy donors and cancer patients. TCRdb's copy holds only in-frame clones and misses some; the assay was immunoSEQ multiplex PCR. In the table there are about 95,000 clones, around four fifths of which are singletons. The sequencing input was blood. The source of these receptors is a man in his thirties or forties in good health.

The CDR3 reads CASSQPGFTEAFF. CDR3 nucleotides: TGTGCCAGCAGCCAGCCAGGATTCACTGAAGCTTTCTTT. The chain carries TRBV5-6 and TRBJ1-1; no clear D. V was cut by 4 bases and J by 4 bases, with 11 bases left in between. The germline V gene encodes CDR1 SGHDT and CDR2 YYEEEE. The CDR3 spans 13 residues.

The CDR3 sequence: CASSWTTGYTF. The CDR3 DNA reads TGTGCCAGCAGTTGGACAACTGGCTACACCTTC. The V and J genes are TRBV6-5 and TRBJ1-2, with D perhaps TRBD1 (5 bases). Looked up from germline, CDR1 is MNHEY and CDR2 is SVGAGI. This CDR3 contains 11 residues. V lost 4 bases, J lost 7 bases, and 7 bases lay in between.

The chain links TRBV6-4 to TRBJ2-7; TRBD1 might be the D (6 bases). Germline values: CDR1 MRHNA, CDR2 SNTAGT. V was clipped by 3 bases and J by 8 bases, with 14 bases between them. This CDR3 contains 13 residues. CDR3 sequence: CASSEARDTQQYF. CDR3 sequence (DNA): TGTGCCAGCAGTGAAGCCCGGGACACACAGCAGTACTTC.

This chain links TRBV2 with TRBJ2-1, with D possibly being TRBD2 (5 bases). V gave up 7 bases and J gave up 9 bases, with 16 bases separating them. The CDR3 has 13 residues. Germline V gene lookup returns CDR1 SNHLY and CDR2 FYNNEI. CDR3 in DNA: TGTGCCAGCATACGCACTAGAGGTGGTGAGCAGTTCTTC. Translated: CASIRTRGGEQFF.

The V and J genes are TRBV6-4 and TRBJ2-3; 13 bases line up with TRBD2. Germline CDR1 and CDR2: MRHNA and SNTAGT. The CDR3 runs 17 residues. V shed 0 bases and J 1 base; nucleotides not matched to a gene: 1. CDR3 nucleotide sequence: TGTGCCAGCAGTGACTCCACTAGCGGGGGGGGCACAGATACGCAGTATTTT. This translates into CASSDSTSGGGTDTQYF.